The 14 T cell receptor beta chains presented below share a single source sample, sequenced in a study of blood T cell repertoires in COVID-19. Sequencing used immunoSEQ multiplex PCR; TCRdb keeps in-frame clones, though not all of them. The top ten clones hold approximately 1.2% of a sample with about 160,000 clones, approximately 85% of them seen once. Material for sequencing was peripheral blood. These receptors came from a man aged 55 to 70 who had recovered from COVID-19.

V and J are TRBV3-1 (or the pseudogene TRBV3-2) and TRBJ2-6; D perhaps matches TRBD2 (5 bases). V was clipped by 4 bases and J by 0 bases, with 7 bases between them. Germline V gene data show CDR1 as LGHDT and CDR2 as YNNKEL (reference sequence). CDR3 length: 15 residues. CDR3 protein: CASSPDFSGANVLTF. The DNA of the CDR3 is TGTGCCAGCAGCCCGGACTTCTCTGGGGCCAACGTCCTGACTTTC.

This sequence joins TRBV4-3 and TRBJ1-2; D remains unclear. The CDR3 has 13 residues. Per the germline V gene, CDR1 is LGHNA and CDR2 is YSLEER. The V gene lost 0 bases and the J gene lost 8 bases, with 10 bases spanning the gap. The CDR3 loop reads CASSQDSMRGYTF. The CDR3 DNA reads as TGCGCCAGCAGCCAAGATTCGATGCGGGGCTACACCTTC.

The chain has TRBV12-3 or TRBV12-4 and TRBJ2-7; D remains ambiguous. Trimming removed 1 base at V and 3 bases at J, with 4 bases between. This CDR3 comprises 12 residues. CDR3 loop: CASSLVRYEQYF. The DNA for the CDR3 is TGTGCCAGCAGTTTAGTCCGCTACGAGCAGTACTTC.

CDR3 region: CASRAGSQGPQHF. Written as DNA, the CDR3 is TGTGCCAGCCGGGCGGGGTCGCAAGGGCCCCAGCATTTT. The chain recombines TRBV12-3 or TRBV12-4 with TRBJ1-5, with D hard to call. The CDR3 has 13 residues. Between the trimmed V and J ends, which lost 8 bases and 9 bases, there was a span of 17 bases.

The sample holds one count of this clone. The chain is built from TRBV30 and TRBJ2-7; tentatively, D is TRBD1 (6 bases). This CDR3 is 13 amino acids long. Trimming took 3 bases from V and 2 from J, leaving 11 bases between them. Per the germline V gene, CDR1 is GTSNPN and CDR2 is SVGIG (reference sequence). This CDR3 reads CAWSRDTTYEQYF. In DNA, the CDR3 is TGTGCCTGGAGCCGGGACACCACCTACGAGCAGTACTTC.

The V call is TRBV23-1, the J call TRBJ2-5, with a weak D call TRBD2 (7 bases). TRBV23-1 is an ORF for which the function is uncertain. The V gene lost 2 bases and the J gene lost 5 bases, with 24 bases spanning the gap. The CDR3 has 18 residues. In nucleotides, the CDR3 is TGCGCCAGCAGTCAAGTGTTTAGAGGAGGGGGGGCCGGCGAGACCCAGTACTTC. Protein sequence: CASSQVFRGGGAGETQYF.

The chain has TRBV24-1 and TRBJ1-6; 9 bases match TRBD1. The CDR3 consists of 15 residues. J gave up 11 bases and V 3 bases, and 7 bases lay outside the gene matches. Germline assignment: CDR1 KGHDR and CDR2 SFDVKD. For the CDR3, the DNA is TGTGCCACCAGTGATCACAGGGGGCGCGACCCACCCCTCCACTTT. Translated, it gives CATSDHRGRDPPLHF.

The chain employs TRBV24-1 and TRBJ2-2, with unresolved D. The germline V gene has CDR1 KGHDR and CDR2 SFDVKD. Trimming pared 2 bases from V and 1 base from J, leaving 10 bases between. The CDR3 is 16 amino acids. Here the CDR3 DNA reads TGTGCCACCAGTGATTCCCAGGTTCTGAACACCGGGGAGCTGTTTTTT. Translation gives CATSDSQVLNTGELFF.

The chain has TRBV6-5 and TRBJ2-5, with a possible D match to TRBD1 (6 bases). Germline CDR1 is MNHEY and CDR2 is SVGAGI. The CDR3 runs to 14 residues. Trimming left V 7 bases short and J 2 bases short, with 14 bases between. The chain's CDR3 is CASIPRGSQETQYF. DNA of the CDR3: TGTGCCAGCATCCCTAGGGGGTCGCAAGAGACCCAGTACTTC.

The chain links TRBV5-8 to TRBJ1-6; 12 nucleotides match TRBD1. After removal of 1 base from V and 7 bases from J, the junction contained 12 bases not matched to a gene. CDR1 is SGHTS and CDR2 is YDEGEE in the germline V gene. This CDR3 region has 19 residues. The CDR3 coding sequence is TGTGCCAGCAGCTTGTCCGGGACAGGGGGCCTCCTGGAGAATTCACCCCTCCACTTT. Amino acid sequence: CASSLSGTGGLLENSPLHF.

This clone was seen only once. The CDR3 DNA reads as TGTGCCAGCAGCGTAGCGGGGGGAGCTCAGCCCCAGCATTTT. Translation: CASSVAGGAQPQHF. The J gene is TRBJ1-5, the V gene TRBV9, with a possible D match to TRBD1 (5 bases). V lost 0 bases and J lost 6, with 10 bases in between. The CDR3 runs 14 residues. Germline lookup yields CDR1 SGDLS and CDR2 YYNGEE.

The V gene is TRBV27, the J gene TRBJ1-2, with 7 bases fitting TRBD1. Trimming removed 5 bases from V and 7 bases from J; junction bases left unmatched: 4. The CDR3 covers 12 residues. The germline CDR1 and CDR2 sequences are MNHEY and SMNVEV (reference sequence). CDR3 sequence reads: CASSRTGGGYTF. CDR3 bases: TGTGCCAGCAGTCGGACAGGCGGTGGCTACACCTTC.

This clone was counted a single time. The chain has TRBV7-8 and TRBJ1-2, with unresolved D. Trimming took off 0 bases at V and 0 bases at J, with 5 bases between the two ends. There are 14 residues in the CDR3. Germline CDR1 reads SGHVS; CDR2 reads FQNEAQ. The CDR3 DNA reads TGTGCCAGCAGCTTAGCGCCAGCTAACTATGGCTACACCTTC. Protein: CASSLAPANYGYTF.

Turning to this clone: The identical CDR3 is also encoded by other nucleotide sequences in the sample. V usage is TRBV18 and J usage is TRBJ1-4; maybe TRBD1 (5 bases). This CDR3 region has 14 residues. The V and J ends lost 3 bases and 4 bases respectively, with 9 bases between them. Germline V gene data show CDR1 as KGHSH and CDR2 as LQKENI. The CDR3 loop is CASSPGQDNEKLFF. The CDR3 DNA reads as TGTGCCAGCTCACCGGGGCAGGATAATGAAAAACTGTTTTTT.